These 16 T cell receptor beta chains were all obtained from the same sample, sequenced in a study of shared clonotypes between healthy human individuals. Naive CD8 populations comprised CD45RO-negative cells positively selected for CCR7, excluding terminally differentiated effector memory CD45RA+ cells. Sequencing was performed with immunoSEQ multiplex PCR; in TCRdb, only in-frame clones are kept and a portion is missing. The sample has about 700,000 clones; approximately 90% are singletons. The sequenced sample consisted of naive CD8+ T cells sorted from blood. The origin of the receptors is a man younger than 45 in good health.

The V call is TRBV7-9, the J call TRBJ2-3, with 13 bases aligning to TRBD2. V lost 2 bases to trimming and J lost 4 bases; unmatched junction nucleotides: 6. The germline CDR1 and CDR2 sequences are SEHNR and FQNEAQ (reference sequence). The CDR3 covers 17 residues. DNA of the CDR3: TGTGCCAGCAGCTTACGGACTAGCGGGAGACGGGCAGATACGCAGTATTTT. It specifies CASSLRTSGRRADTQYF.

This CDR3 reads CASSRQPNEQFF. The CDR3 bases are TGTGCCAGCAGCCGACAGCCCAATGAGCAGTTCTTC. This sequence joins TRBV7-9 and TRBJ2-1; tentative D call: TRBD1 (5 bases). Per germline, CDR1 SEHNR and CDR2 FQNEAQ (reference sequence). The CDR3 is 12 residues long. Trimming took off 5 bases at V and 6 bases at J, with 8 bases between the two ends.

V gene TRBV27 combines with J gene TRBJ1-2, with 10 bases matching TRBD1. The ends lost 6 bases at V and 4 bases at J; junction bases unmatched: 11. The germline gives CDR1 MNHEY, CDR2 SMNVEV (reference sequence). The CDR3 has 16 residues. Written as DNA, the CDR3 is TGTGCCAGCAGCCCTCTTGGCGGGACAGGGGCCTATGGCTACACCTTC. Amino acids: CASSPLGGTGAYGYTF.

The chain joins TRBV4-3 to TRBJ2-3, with 7 positions matching TRBD2. Germline CDR1 LGHNA, CDR2 YSLEER. CDR3 length: 15 residues. J was trimmed by 6 bases and V by 0 bases; bases with no gene match: 6. In DNA, the CDR3 is TGCGCCAGCAGCCAAGATTCGGTAGCGGGTGATACGCAGTATTTT. Translation gives CASSQDSVAGDTQYF.

CDR3 DNA: TGTGCCAGCACCACAGGGGACTACGAGCAGTACTTC. Residues: CASTTGDYEQYF. This rearrangement joins TRBV28 to TRBJ2-7; 7 nucleotides agree with TRBD1. The germline gives CDR1 MDHEN, CDR2 SYDVKM. Germline trimming cut 7 bases from V and 3 bases from J; bases unmatched to any gene: 3. This CDR3 is built from 12 residues.

The gene calls are TRBV11-2 and TRBJ2-1; tentatively, D is TRBD1 (6 bases). The germline V gene has CDR1 SGHAT and CDR2 FQNNGV. The CDR3 totals 17 residues. V was cut by 0 bases and J by 0 bases, with 12 bases left in between. CDR3 sequence (DNA): TGTGCCAGCAGCTTAGAACCCCCAGGGGACTCCTACAATGAGCAGTTCTTC. It specifies CASSLEPPGDSYNEQFF.

The V gene is TRBV7-9, the J gene TRBJ2-7; TRBD1 matches at 7 bases. The CDR3 contains 15 residues. Per germline, CDR1 SEHNR and CDR2 FQNEAQ (reference sequence). The V segment lost 2 bases and the J segment 2 bases; nucleotides outside the gene matches: 6. The CDR3 DNA follows: TGTGCCAGCAGCTTACCCGGGACAGAAACCTACGAGCAGTACTTC. This translates into CASSLPGTETYEQYF.

The CDR3 DNA reads as TGTGCCAGCAGTCCGAGGGGTGCAACTAATGAAAAACTGTTTTTT. Its translation is CASSPRGATNEKLFF. The rearrangement joins TRBV25-1 to TRBJ1-4; tentatively, D is TRBD1 (5 bases). Germline V gene sequence: CDR1 MGHDK, CDR2 SYGVNS. Trimming pared 5 bases from V and 0 bases from J, leaving 10 bases between. The CDR3 sequence is 15 residues long.

V usage is TRBV28 and J usage is TRBJ1-1; no clear D gene. The CDR3 has 16 residues. Between the trimmed V and J ends, which lost 2 bases and 0 bases, there was a span of 13 bases. Germline V CDR1 and CDR2: MDHEN, SYDVKM. CDR3 nucleotides: TGTGCCAGCAGTTTAGATCCGGGATCCTTGAACACTGAAGCTTTCTTT. This sequence encodes CASSLDPGSLNTEAFF. The full variable domain, its missing parts supplied by reference TRBV28 and TRBJ1-1, is DVKVTQSSRYLVKRTGEKVFLECVQDMDHENMFWYRQDPGLGLRLIYFSYDVKMKEKGDIPEGYSVSREKKERFSLILESASTNQTSMYLCASSLDPGSLNTEAFFGQGTRLTVV.

The chain recombines TRBV27 with TRBJ2-1; 10 nucleotides align to TRBD2. Germline V gives CDR1 MNHEY, CDR2 SMNVEV (reference sequence). The CDR3 extends over 18 amino acids. The junction had 16 bases not matched to a gene; V was cut back by 7 bases and J by 4 bases. The CDR3 DNA reads TGTGCCAGCACTAAAGCGGGAGGGTCAGTTTTTTTATACAATGAGCAGTTCTTC. This codes for CASTKAGGSVFLYNEQFF.

The chain links TRBV7-9 to TRBJ2-7, with 12 bases matching TRBD2. Germline CDR1 is SEHNR and CDR2 is FQNEAQ (reference sequence). This CDR3 contains 15 residues. V shed 3 bases, J shed 7 bases, and the junction held 7 bases outside the gene matches. Here the CDR3 reads CASSFLAGGPGEQYF. The CDR3 DNA sequence: TGTGCCAGCAGCTTTCTAGCGGGAGGGCCGGGTGAGCAGTACTTC.

The gene calls are TRBV2 and TRBJ2-5; a weak D match, TRBD2 (6 bases). V gave up 2 bases and J gave up 4 bases, with 20 bases separating them. The germline gives CDR1 SNHLY, CDR2 FYNNEI. This CDR3 region has 17 residues. CDR3 residues: CASSEFRVGGGGETQYF. The CDR3, as DNA: TGTGCCAGCAGTGAATTTCGGGTGGGAGGTGGAGGAGAGACCCAGTACTTC.

The V and J genes are TRBV27 and TRBJ2-1, with D uncertain. In germline, CDR1 is MNHEY, CDR2 SMNVEV (reference sequence). The CDR3 is 13 amino acids. Between the trimmed V and J ends, which lost 0 bases and 12 bases, there was a span of 12 bases. CDR3 DNA sequence: TGTGCCAGCAGTTTATCAAGGGCCAGACGGCAGTTCTTC. This translates into CASSLSRARRQFF.

The rearrangement links TRBV7-3 to TRBJ2-7; D possibly matches TRBD1 or TRBD2 (7 bases each). Trimming stripped 5 bases from V and 6 bases from J, with 17 bases between. Looked up from germline, CDR1 is SGHTA and CDR2 is FQGTGA. The CDR3 loop spans 14 amino acids. The chain's CDR3 is CASSISGSGGEQYF. The CDR3 bases are TGTGCCAGCAGCATTAGCGGGTCAGGGGGCGAGCAGTACTTC.

The V gene is TRBV6-5, the J gene TRBJ2-1, with D unclear. The germline V and J ends were trimmed by 0 bases and 4 bases, with 10 bases remaining between them. The CDR3 is made up of 15 amino acids. Germline assignment: CDR1 MNHEY and CDR2 SVGAGI. For the CDR3, the DNA is TGTGCCAGCAGTTACTCTCGTGAGGCTTACAATGAGCAGTTCTTC. Translated, it gives CASSYSREAYNEQFF.

Only one count was recorded for this clone. This chain connects TRBV5-6 to TRBJ2-1; 11 nucleotides align to TRBD2. Germline V CDR1 and CDR2: SGHDT, YYEEEE. This CDR3 region has 16 residues. V dropped 4 bases and J dropped 2; count of bases not matched to a gene: 5. The CDR3: CASSPTGLAAYNEQFF. CDR3 DNA sequence: TGTGCCAGCAGCCCAACGGGACTAGCGGCCTACAATGAGCAGTTCTTC.